A selection of T cell receptor beta chains follows, all from one sample in a study of glioma-infiltrating T cells. MiXCR, applied by TCRdb to the multiplex PCR reads, yields one record per CDR3 protein. The table includes 3,900 or so distinct CDR3 sequences, about 28% detected once. Sequenced input: glioma tissue, nonneoplastic brain tissue, or PBMCs (not recorded which). These receptors originate from a human donor with low-grade glioma or glioblastoma, undergoing nonglioma brain surgery, or in good health (not recorded which). CDR3s include the opening cysteine and the closing phenylalanine or tryptophan. The D gene is left open where the match is weak. Not every row has a clone size; where given, it reads once, few, many or a size class.

v_call: TRBV20-1; cdr3_length: 14; clone_size: many; d_call: -; j_call: TRBJ2-1; cdr3_aa: CSAREFLAVNEQFF; cdr3_nt: TGCAGTGCTAGAGAGTTCCTAGCTGTCAATGAGCAGTTCTTC
v_call: TRBV19; cdr3_length: 13; clone_size: -; d_call: -; j_call: TRBJ1-5; cdr3_aa: CASSSRSGGPQHF; cdr3_nt: TGTGCCAGTAGTTCCCGTTCGGGCGGGCCCCAGCATTTT
v_call: TRBV3-1; cdr3_length: 16; clone_size: medium-sized; d_call: TRBD2; j_call: TRBJ2-3; cdr3_aa: CASSDGTSAYTDTQYF; cdr3_nt: TGTGCCAGCAGCGACGGGACTAGCGCGTACACAGATACGCAGTATTTT
v_call: TRBV27; cdr3_length: 14; clone_size: medium-sized; d_call: -; j_call: TRBJ2-1; cdr3_aa: CASSLGRMDNEQFF; cdr3_nt: TGTGCCAGCAGTTTGGGGCGCATGGACAATGAGCAGTTCTTC
v_call: TRBV27; cdr3_length: 17; clone_size: -; d_call: -; j_call: TRBJ1-6; cdr3_aa: CASSSLKTQHDNLPLHF; cdr3_nt: TGTGCCAGCAGCTCCCTGAAGACACAGCACGATAATTTACCCCTCCACTTT
v_call: TRBV6-1; cdr3_length: 15; clone_size: medium-sized; d_call: TRBD1; j_call: TRBJ2-5; cdr3_aa: CASRPTGQGIETQYF; cdr3_nt: TGTGCCAGCAGACCTACTGGACAGGGGATAGAGACCCAGTACTTC
v_call: TRBV4-1; cdr3_length: 13; clone_size: -; d_call: -; j_call: TRBJ2-5; cdr3_aa: CARSRQLEEIQYF; cdr3_nt: TGCGCCAGAAGCCGACAGCTCGAAGAGATCCAGTACTTC
v_call: TRBV2; cdr3_length: 17; clone_size: medium-sized; d_call: -; j_call: TRBJ1-5; cdr3_aa: CASSERTETHSNQPQHF; cdr3_nt: TGTGCCAGCAGCGAGCGGACCGAAACTCATAGCAATCAGCCCCAGCATTTT
v_call: TRBV2; cdr3_length: 14; clone_size: many; d_call: TRBD1; j_call: TRBJ1-3; cdr3_aa: CASSGQGAGNTIYF; cdr3_nt: TGTGCCAGCAGTGGACAGGGTGCTGGAAACACCATATATTTT
v_call: TRBV5-6; cdr3_length: 17; clone_size: -; d_call: TRBD2; j_call: TRBJ2-7; cdr3_aa: CASSFHGGRGGLYEQYF; cdr3_nt: TGTGCCAGCAGCTTTCATGGGGGACGGGGGGGGCTCTACGAGCAGTACTTC
v_call: TRBV30; cdr3_length: 14; clone_size: -; d_call: TRBD2; j_call: TRBJ2-1; cdr3_aa: CAWRLAGAGNEQFF; cdr3_nt: TGTGCCTGGAGGCTAGCGGGGGCTGGCAATGAGCAGTTCTTC
v_call: TRBV12-3/TRBV12-4; cdr3_length: 14; clone_size: many; d_call: TRBD1; j_call: TRBJ2-7; cdr3_aa: CASSVRDRIYEQYF; cdr3_nt: TGTGCCAGCAGTGTCCGGGACAGAATTTACGAGCAGTACTTC
v_call: TRBV3-1; cdr3_length: 12; clone_size: medium-sized; d_call: -; j_call: TRBJ2-7; cdr3_aa: CASSQDLYEQYF; cdr3_nt: TGTGCCAGCAGCCAAGATCTCTACGAGCAGTACTTC
v_call: TRBV2; cdr3_length: 13; clone_size: few; d_call: TRBD1; j_call: TRBJ1-1; cdr3_aa: CATQDRGFGEAFF; cdr3_nt: TGTGCCACCCAGGACAGGGGGTTTGGTGAAGCTTTCTTT
v_call: TRBV7-8; cdr3_length: 13; clone_size: medium-sized; d_call: -; j_call: TRBJ2-3; cdr3_aa: CASSLGGRDTQYF; cdr3_nt: TGTGCCAGCAGCTTAGGAGGGAGAGATACGCAGTATTTT
v_call: TRBV5-4; cdr3_length: 15; clone_size: many; d_call: -; j_call: TRBJ1-1; cdr3_aa: CASSPQVGGNTEAFF; cdr3_nt: TGTGCCAGCAGCCCCCAGGTGGGAGGTAACACTGAAGCTTTCTTT
v_call: TRBV9; cdr3_length: 16; clone_size: many; d_call: -; j_call: TRBJ1-2; cdr3_aa: CASSVEGQGIAYGYTF; cdr3_nt: TGTGCCAGCAGCGTAGAGGGACAAGGGATCGCCTATGGCTACACCTTC
v_call: TRBV11-2; cdr3_length: 14; clone_size: medium-sized; d_call: -; j_call: TRBJ2-5; cdr3_aa: CASSLPQHQETQYF; cdr3_nt: TGTGCCAGCAGCTTACCACAGCACCAAGAGACCCAGTACTTC
v_call: TRBV24-1; cdr3_length: 17; clone_size: many; d_call: TRBD2; j_call: TRBJ2-3; cdr3_aa: CATSDSRLAGVTDTQYF; cdr3_nt: TGTGCCACCAGTGATTCGCGACTAGCGGGGGTCACAGATACGCAGTATTTT
v_call: TRBV6-1; cdr3_length: 13; clone_size: many; d_call: -; j_call: TRBJ1-3; cdr3_aa: CASSFQARDTIYF; cdr3_nt: TGTGCCAGCAGTTTTCAGGCGCGAGACACCATATATTTT
v_call: TRBV20-1; cdr3_length: 13; clone_size: many; d_call: -; j_call: TRBJ1-3; cdr3_aa: CSALQGTGNTIYF; cdr3_nt: TGCAGTGCTCTACAGGGAACTGGAAACACCATATATTTT
v_call: TRBV25-1; cdr3_length: 14; clone_size: many; d_call: TRBD1; j_call: TRBJ1-6; cdr3_aa: CASAGTGGNSPLHF; cdr3_nt: TGTGCCAGCGCCGGGACAGGGGGCAATTCACCCCTCCACTTT
v_call: TRBV7-6; cdr3_length: 18; clone_size: -; d_call: TRBD2; j_call: TRBJ2-1; cdr3_aa: CASSLGTSGGRITREQFF; cdr3_nt: TGTGCCAGCAGCTTAGGGACTAGCGGGGGCCGCATCACCCGTGAGCAGTTCTTC
v_call: TRBV29-1; cdr3_length: 15; clone_size: few; d_call: TRBD2; j_call: TRBJ2-7; cdr3_aa: CSVTLAGGLSYEQYF; cdr3_nt: TGCAGCGTGACTTTAGCGGGGGGGCTATCCTACGAGCAGTACTTC
v_call: TRBV12-3/TRBV12-4; cdr3_length: 17; clone_size: many; d_call: TRBD2; j_call: TRBJ2-7; cdr3_aa: CASSSFVGGGLNYEQYF; cdr3_nt: TGTGCCAGCAGTTCGTTCGTTGGCGGGGGACTAAACTACGAGCAGTACTTC
v_call: TRBV19; cdr3_length: 16; clone_size: few; d_call: -; j_call: TRBJ2-3; cdr3_aa: CASSIVTGRKTDTQYF; cdr3_nt: TGTGCCAGTAGTATAGTAACAGGGAGGAAAACAGATACGCAGTATTTT
v_call: TRBV27; cdr3_length: 15; clone_size: medium-sized; d_call: TRBD1; j_call: TRBJ1-2; cdr3_aa: CASSLLGQGANGYTF; cdr3_nt: TGTGCCAGCAGTTTATTGGGGCAGGGGGCGAATGGCTACACCTTC
v_call: TRBV6-1; cdr3_length: 19; clone_size: medium-sized; d_call: TRBD1; j_call: TRBJ2-1; cdr3_aa: CASSRQKGQSRPTFNEQFF; cdr3_nt: TGTGCCAGCAGTCGCCAAAAGGGACAGTCGAGACCAACATTCAATGAGCAGTTCTTC
v_call: TRBV29-1; cdr3_length: 12; clone_size: many; d_call: -; j_call: TRBJ1-2; cdr3_aa: CSVEGNNYGYTF; cdr3_nt: TGCAGCGTTGAAGGGAACAATTATGGCTACACCTTC
v_call: TRBV29-1; cdr3_length: 14; clone_size: many; d_call: -; j_call: TRBJ2-3; cdr3_aa: CSVEAIGSTDTQYF; cdr3_nt: TGCAGCGTTGAGGCCATCGGCTCCACAGATACGCAGTATTTT
v_call: TRBV4-2; cdr3_length: 16; clone_size: medium-sized; d_call: -; j_call: TRBJ1-1; cdr3_aa: CASSQSPTGWNTEAFF; cdr3_nt: TGTGCCAGCAGCCAGTCCCCGACAGGTTGGAACACTGAAGCTTTCTTT
v_call: TRBV24-1; cdr3_length: 15; clone_size: -; d_call: -; j_call: TRBJ2-7; cdr3_aa: CASSLSLTSSYEQYF; cdr3_nt: TGTGCCAGCAGTTTATCCCTTACTAGCTCCTACGAGCAGTACTTC
v_call: TRBV11-2; cdr3_length: 14; clone_size: -; d_call: TRBD1; j_call: TRBJ2-5; cdr3_aa: CACSSGTGEETQYF; cdr3_nt: TGTGCCTGCAGTTCCGGGACAGGGGAAGAGACCCAGTACTTC
v_call: TRBV6-6; cdr3_length: 14; clone_size: medium-sized; d_call: -; j_call: TRBJ1-2; cdr3_aa: CASSYITHRSGYTF; cdr3_nt: TGTGCCAGCAGTTACATTACCCACCGTTCAGGCTACACCTTC
v_call: TRBV18; cdr3_length: 14; clone_size: medium-sized; d_call: -; j_call: TRBJ2-3; cdr3_aa: CASSPDSHTDTQYF; cdr3_nt: TGTGCCAGCTCACCGGACAGTCACACAGATACGCAGTATTTT